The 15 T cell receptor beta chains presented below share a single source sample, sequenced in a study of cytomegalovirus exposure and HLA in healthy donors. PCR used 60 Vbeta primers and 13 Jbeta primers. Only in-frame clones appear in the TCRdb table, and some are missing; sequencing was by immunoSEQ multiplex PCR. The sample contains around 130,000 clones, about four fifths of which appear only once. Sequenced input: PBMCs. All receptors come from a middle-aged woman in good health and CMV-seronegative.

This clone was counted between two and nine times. The DNA of the CDR3 is TGCAGCGTTTGGGAGACTAGCGGGAGAAATGAGCAGTTCTTC. Translating gives CSVWETSGRNEQFF. The chain employs TRBV29-1 and TRBJ2-1, with 12 positions matching TRBD2. With 5 bases clipped from V and 7 bases from J, the junction kept 6 bases outside the gene matches. CDR1 is SQVTM, CDR2 ANQGSEA, per germline. This CDR3 is built from 14 residues.

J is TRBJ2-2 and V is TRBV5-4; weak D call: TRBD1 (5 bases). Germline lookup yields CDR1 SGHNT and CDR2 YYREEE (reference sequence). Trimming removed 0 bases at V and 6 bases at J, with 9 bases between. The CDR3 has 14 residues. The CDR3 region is CASSLVGAPGELFF. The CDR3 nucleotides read TGTGCCAGCAGCTTGGTAGGGGCCCCCGGGGAGCTGTTTTTT.

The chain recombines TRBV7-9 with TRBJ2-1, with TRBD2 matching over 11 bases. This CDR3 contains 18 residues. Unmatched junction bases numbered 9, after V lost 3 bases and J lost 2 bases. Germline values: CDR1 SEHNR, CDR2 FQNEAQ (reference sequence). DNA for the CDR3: TGTGCCAGCAGCTTTCCTAGCGGGGGGAAATTAACCTACAATGAGCAGTTCTTC. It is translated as CASSFPSGGKLTYNEQFF.

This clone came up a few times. CDR3 nucleotide sequence: TGTGCCAGCAAACCTCCGGGACAGGGCTATGGCTACACCTTC. Translated: CASKPPGQGYGYTF. The chain employs TRBV6-5 and TRBJ1-2; 9 nucleotides align to TRBD1. Looked up from germline, CDR1 is MNHEY and CDR2 is SVGAGI. The V gene end was trimmed by 7 bases and the J gene end by 4 bases; junction bases not matched to a gene: 7. The length of the CDR3 is 14 residues.

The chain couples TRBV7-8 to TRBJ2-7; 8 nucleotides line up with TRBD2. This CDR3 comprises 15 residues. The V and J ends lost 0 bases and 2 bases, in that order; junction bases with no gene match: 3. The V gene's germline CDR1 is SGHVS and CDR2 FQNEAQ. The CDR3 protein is CASSLAGTRTYEQYF. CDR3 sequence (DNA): TGTGCCAGCAGCTTAGCGGGGACTAGGACCTACGAGCAGTACTTC. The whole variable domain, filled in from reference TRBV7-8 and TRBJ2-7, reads GAGVSQSPRYKVAKRGQDVALRCDPISGHVSLFWYQQALGQGPEFLTYFQNEAQLDKSGLPSDRFFAERPEGSVSTLKIQRTQQEDSAVYLCASSLAGTRTYEQYFGPGTRLTVT.

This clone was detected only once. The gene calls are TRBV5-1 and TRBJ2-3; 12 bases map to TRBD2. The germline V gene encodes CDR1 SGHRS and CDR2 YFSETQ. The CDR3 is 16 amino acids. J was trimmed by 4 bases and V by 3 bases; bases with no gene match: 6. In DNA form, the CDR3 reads TGCGCCAGCAGCTCACTAGCGGGAGGAGAGGCAGATACGCAGTATTTT. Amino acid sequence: CASSSLAGGEADTQYF. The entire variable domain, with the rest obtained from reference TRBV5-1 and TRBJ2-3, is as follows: KAGVTQTPRYLIKTRGQQVTLSCSPISGHRSVSWYQQTPGQGLQFLFEYFSETQRNKGNFPGRFSGRQFSNSRSEMNVSTLELGDSALYLCASSSLAGGEADTQYFGPGTRLTVL.

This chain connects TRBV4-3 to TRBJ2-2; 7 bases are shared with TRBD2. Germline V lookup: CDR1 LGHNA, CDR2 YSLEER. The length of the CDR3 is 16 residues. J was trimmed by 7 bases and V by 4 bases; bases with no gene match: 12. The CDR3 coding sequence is TGCGCCAGCAGCCCCCGAAGGGCGGGGGTTCACGGGGAGCTGTTTTTT. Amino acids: CASSPRRAGVHGELFF.

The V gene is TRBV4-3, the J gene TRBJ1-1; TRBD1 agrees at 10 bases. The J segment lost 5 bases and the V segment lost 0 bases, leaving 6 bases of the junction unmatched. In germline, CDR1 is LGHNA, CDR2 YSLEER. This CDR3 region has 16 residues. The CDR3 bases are TGCGCCAGCAGCCAAGAGTGGAGGGGACAGGGGACTGAAGCTTTCTTT. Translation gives CASSQEWRGQGTEAFF.

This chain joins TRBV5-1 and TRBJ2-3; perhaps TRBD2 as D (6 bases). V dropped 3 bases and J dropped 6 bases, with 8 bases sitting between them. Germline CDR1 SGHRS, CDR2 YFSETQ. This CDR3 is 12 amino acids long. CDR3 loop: CASSWRGDTQYF. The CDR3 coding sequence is TGCGCCAGCAGCTGGAGGGGTGATACGCAGTATTTT. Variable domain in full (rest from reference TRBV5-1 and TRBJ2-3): KAGVTQTPRYLIKTRGQQVTLSCSPISGHRSVSWYQQTPGQGLQFLFEYFSETQRNKGNFPGRFSGRQFSNSRSEMNVSTLELGDSALYLCASSWRGDTQYFGPGTRLTVL.

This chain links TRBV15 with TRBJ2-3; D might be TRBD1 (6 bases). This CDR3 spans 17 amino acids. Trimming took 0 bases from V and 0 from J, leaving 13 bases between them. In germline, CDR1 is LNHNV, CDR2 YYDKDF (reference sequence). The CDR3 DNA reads TGTGCCACCAGCAGAGATTTTGTTGGGACAAGCACAGATACGCAGTATTTT. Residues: CATSRDFVGTSTDTQYF.

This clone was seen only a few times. The DNA of the CDR3 is TGCGCCAGCAGCTCCGGACAGACCTCAACTAATGAAAAACTGTTTTTT. Protein: CASSSGQTSTNEKLFF. J is TRBJ1-4 and V is TRBV5-1; weak D call: TRBD1 (6 bases). Germline values: CDR1 SGHRS, CDR2 YFSETQ. The CDR3 is made up of 16 amino acids. Trimming took 3 bases from V and 0 from J, leaving 12 bases between them.

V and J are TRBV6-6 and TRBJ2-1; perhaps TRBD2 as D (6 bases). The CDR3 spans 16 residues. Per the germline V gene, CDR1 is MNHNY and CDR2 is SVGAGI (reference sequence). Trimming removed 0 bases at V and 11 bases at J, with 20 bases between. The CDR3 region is CASSYSREEAYRQQFF. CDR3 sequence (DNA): TGTGCCAGCAGTTACTCAAGGGAGGAGGCTTATAGACAGCAGTTCTTC.

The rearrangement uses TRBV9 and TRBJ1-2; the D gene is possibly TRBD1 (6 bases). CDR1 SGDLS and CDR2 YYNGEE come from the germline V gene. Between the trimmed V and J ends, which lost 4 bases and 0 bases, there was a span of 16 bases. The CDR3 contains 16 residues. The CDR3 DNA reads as TGTGCCAGCAGCAAATATTCCGGGACACCTAACTATGGCTACACCTTC. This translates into CASSKYSGTPNYGYTF.

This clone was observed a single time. The CDR3 is CASSVVGTGGETQYF. The CDR3 DNA reads as TGTGCCAGCAGCGTAGTAGGGACAGGGGGGGAGACCCAGTACTTC. V and J are TRBV9 and TRBJ2-5; TRBD1 matches at 11 bases. The CDR3 loop spans 15 amino acids. In germline, CDR1 is SGDLS, CDR2 YYNGEE. Germline trimming cut 0 bases from V and 5 bases from J; bases unmatched to any gene: 3.

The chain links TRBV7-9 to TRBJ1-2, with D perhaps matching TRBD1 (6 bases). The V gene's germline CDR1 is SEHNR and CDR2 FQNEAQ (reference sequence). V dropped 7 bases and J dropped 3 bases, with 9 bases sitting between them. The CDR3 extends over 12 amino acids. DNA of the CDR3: TGTGCCAGCACCACAGGGTACTATGGCTACACCTTC. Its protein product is CASTTGYYGYTF.